This T cell receptor beta chain was found in a study of tissue T cells after allogeneic stem cell transplantation. Some clones are missing from TCRdb's copy, which holds only in-frame ones; the method was immunoSEQ multiplex PCR. The table includes some 3,200 clones, around 42% detected once. Study results and caveats: Shared clones across patients were few; motif clustering revealed tissue-specific shared signatures. Sampling depth was limited, and the cohort was small and clinically varied. Anatomically similar tissues had similar TCR repertoires within each patient.

The CDR3 contains 13 residues. CDR1 GFQATS and CDR2 STVNSAI come from the germline V gene. V gave up 3 bases and J gave up 6 bases, with 12 bases separating them. Described time point: mouse harvest day 14 after allogeneic transplant. Mouse grafts combined 10^7 T-cell-depleted bone marrow cells with 10^6 splenic CD5+ T cells. B6 (H2b) cells into BALB/c (H2d) mice; tissues taken at day 7 or 14. This clone was found once. Its antigen is still unknown. Genes and germline come from the mouse. The read is 1 residue too short to cover the CDR3 end, so that end is filled in from the germline J gene. The source of this sequence is a female BALB/c mouse given C57BL/6 T cells with graft-versus-host disease after an allogeneic hematopoietic cell transplant. The V and J genes are TRBV20 and TRBJ2-1, with D possibly matching TRBD1 (6 bases). Sequenced: gut tissue. CDR3 bases read: TGTGGTGCTAGCGCCAGGGGAGGTGCTGAGCAGTTC. Amino acid sequence: CGASARGGAEQF. The CDR3 as a whole reads CGASARGGAEQFF.